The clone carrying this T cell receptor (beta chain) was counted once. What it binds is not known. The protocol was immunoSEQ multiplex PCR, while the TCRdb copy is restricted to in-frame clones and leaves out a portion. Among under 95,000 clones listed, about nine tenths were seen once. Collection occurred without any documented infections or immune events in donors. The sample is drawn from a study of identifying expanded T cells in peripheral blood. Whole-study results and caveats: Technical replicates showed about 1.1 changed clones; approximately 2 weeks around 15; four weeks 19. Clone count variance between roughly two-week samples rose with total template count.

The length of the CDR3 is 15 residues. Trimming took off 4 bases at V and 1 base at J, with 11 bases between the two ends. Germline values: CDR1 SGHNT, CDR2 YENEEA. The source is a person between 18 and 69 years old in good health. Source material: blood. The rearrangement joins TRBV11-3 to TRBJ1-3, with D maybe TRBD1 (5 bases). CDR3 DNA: TGTGCCAGCAGCTCATCGTCAGGGTCTGGAAACACCATATATTTT. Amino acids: CASSSSSGSGNTIYF.